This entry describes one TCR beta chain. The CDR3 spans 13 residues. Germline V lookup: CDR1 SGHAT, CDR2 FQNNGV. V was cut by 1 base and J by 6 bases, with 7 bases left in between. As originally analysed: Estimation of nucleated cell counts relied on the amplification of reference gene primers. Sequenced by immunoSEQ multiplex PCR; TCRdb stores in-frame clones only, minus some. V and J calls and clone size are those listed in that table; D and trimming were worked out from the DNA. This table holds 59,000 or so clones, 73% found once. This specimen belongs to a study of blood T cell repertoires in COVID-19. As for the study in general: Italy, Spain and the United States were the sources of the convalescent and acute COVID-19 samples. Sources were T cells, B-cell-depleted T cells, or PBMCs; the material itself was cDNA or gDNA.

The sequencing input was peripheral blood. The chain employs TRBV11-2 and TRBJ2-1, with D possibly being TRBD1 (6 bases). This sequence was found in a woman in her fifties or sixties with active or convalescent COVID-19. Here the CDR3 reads CASSLGQVNEQFF. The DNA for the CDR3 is TGTGCCAGCAGCTTAGGACAGGTCAATGAGCAGTTCTTC.